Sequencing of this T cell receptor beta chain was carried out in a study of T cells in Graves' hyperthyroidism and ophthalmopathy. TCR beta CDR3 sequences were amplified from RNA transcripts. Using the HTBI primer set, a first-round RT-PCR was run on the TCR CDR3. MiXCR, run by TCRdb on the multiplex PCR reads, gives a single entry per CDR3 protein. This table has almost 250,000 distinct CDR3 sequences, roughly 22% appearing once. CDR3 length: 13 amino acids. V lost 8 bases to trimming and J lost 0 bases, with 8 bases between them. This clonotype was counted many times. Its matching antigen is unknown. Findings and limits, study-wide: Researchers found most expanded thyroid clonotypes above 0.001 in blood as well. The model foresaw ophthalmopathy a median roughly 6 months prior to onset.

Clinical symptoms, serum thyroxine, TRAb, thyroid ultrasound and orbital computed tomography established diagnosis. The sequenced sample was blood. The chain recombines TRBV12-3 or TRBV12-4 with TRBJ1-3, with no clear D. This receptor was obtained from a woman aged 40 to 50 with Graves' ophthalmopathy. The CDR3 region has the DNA TGTGCCAGCTTTCTATACTCTGGAAACACCATATATTTT. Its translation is CASFLYSGNTIYF.